Reported below is one T cell receptor (beta chain). Its antigen is unidentified. The data derive from a study of OX40 agonist ivuxolimab in advanced cancers. Study-wide background: Patients with hepatocellular carcinoma, melanoma, renal cell or head and neck cancer made up the dose-escalation patients. Cohort: 82.7% men, mean age about 60, aged roughly 23 to 79. Study results and limitations: Some of the lowest clonal expansion was seen in partial responders at 0.1-3.0 mg/kg.

Patients had blood sampled at baseline and again on cycle 4 day 1 and cycle 7 day 1. The CDR3 sequence is 16 residues long. Germline-derived CDR1 and CDR2 are MNHEY and SMNVEV (reference sequence). V lost 6 bases, J lost 2 bases, and 10 bases stayed unmatched. Sequencing was performed with immunoSEQ multiplex PCR; in TCRdb, only in-frame clones are kept and a portion is missing. Of tens of thousands of clones in the sample, about 82% were seen once. The V and J genes are TRBV27 and TRBJ1-1; 9 positions match TRBD1. This TCR was sampled from an adult with an advanced solid tumor such as melanoma, head and neck, liver or kidney cancer. The source material was CD4+ or CD8+ T cells sorted from blood, sampled in a trial of the OX40 agonist ivuxolimab. CDR3 residues: CASRRFRDRENTEAFF. The CDR3 DNA reads as TGTGCCAGCAGACGTTTTCGGGACAGGGAAAACACTGAAGCTTTCTTT.